These T cell receptor beta chains were read from a single sample in a study of shared clonotypes between healthy human individuals. Profiled with immunoSEQ multiplex PCR; TCRdb holds only in-frame clones, not every one. Of about 710,000 clones in the sample, roughly two thirds were seen once. Input material: memory CD4+ T cells sorted from blood. All receptors come from a woman in her 30s in good health. Each CDR3 is given with its conserved first and last residue. Rows may omit the clone size; those that give it use once, few, many or a size class.

cdr3_length clone_size v_call cdr3_aa
12 few TRBV9 CASSVVGGGGTF
13 NA TRBV7-9 CAPRSGRTGELFF
12 few TRBV18 CASSSGQFEQYF
15 NA TRBV7-8 CASSHGLAGSYEQYF
13 NA TRBV7-2 CASSLWAGETQYF
16 many TRBV11-1 CASSLWASSGANVLTF
16 NA TRBV18 CASSPPATGGIGGYTF
12 once TRBV10-3 CAISESGTRVFF
17 NA TRBV18 CASSSGQGLVENQPQHF
14 NA TRBV2 CASSPRTGRQPQHF
14 NA TRBV19 CASSISVGGWTQYF
16 NA TRBV5-1 CASSLRVAGGGNEQFF
13 few TRBV19 CASSIERDEKLFF
15 few TRBV7-9 CASSSHSTGVGGYTF
17 few TRBV7-7 CASSYGPGLAGGNTQYF
14 few TRBV27 CASGPAGGTYEQYF
18 NA TRBV14 CASSQFASGQRRYNEQFF
13 few TRBV5-4 CASSIQVNTEAFF
15 NA TRBV15 CATSRSDSLNTEAFF
13 NA TRBV6-5 CASSSSLGDIQYF
14 NA TRBV18 CASSPGTGTEKLFF
16 NA TRBV19 CASSIPFKQGANTQYF